Presented here are 15 T cell receptor beta chains from one specimen sequenced in a study of cytomegalovirus exposure and HLA in healthy donors. 60 Vbeta and 13 Jbeta primers were used in PCR. Measured with immunoSEQ multiplex PCR; TCRdb has only the in-frame clones, and not every one. The table lists 75,000 to 100,000 clones, 81% of them singletons. Sequencing was done on a sample of PBMCs. The receptors stem from a man in his forties in good health and CMV-seropositive.

The V and J genes are TRBV11-1 and TRBJ2-6; 9 bases agree with TRBD1. Trimming cost V 1 base and J 0 bases; bases outside gene matches: 1. The CDR3 totals 17 residues. Germline V gene sequence: CDR1 SGHAT, CDR2 FQDESV (reference sequence). CDR3 nucleotides: TGTGCCAGCAGCTTAGGACAGGGGGACTCTGGGGCCAACGTCCTGACTTTC. Protein product: CASSLGQGDSGANVLTF.

The J gene is TRBJ2-7, the V gene TRBV7-9; 12 bases are shared with TRBD2. Unmatched junction bases numbered 5, after V lost 4 bases and J lost 7 bases. Germline loops: CDR1 SEHNR, CDR2 FQNEAQ (reference sequence). The CDR3 sequence is 14 residues long. DNA of the CDR3: TGTGCCAGCAGCTCATCCGGGACTAGCGGGGAGCAGTACTTC. Residues: CASSSSGTSGEQYF. Full variable domain (remainder filled in from reference TRBV7-9 and TRBJ2-7): DTGVSQNPRHKITKRGQNVTFRCDPISEHNRLYWYRQTLGQGPEFLTYFQNEAQLEKSRLLSDRFSAERPKGSFSTLEIQRTEQGDSAMYLCASSSSGTSGEQYFGPGTRLTVT.

This chain connects TRBV28 to TRBJ2-7; 8 positions match TRBD1. The CDR3 runs to 13 residues. J gave up 0 bases and V 7 bases, and 2 bases lay outside the gene matches. Germline V gives CDR1 MDHEN, CDR2 SYDVKM. This chain's CDR3 is CASKDRASYEQYF. The CDR3 DNA reads as TGTGCCAGCAAGGACAGGGCCTCCTACGAGCAGTACTTC.

The J gene is TRBJ2-3, the V gene TRBV9; TRBD2 matches 8 bases. V dropped 0 bases and J dropped 2; count of bases not matched to a gene: 5. The CDR3 is 16 residues long. CDR1 and CDR2 (germline): SGDLS, YYNGEE. CDR3 nucleotides: TGTGCCAGCAGCGTAGCCAGCGGGGGCCTCACAGATACGCAGTATTTT. Its protein product is CASSVASGGLTDTQYF.

The V gene is TRBV7-8, the J gene TRBJ1-2; D call uncertain. The CDR3 is 13 residues long. The V end was cut by 2 bases, the J end by 5 bases, with 9 bases between. Germline loops: CDR1 SGHVS, CDR2 FQNEAQ. CDR3 nucleotides: TGTGCCAGCAGCTTATCGGGAAAGTATGGCTACACCTTC. Protein product: CASSLSGKYGYTF.

The rearrangement uses TRBV6-1 and TRBJ2-7, with a possible D match to TRBD1 (5 bases). Per germline, CDR1 MNHNS and CDR2 SASEGT. The CDR3 is made up of 14 amino acids. The ends were cut back, 6 bases at V and 1 base at J, with 13 bases in the middle. The CDR3 DNA is TGTGCCAGCAGGGCCTCTGACAGATCCTACGAGCAGTACTTC. Its protein is CASRASDRSYEQYF.

The gene calls are TRBV5-1 and TRBJ2-5, with TRBD2 as a possible D gene (5 bases). CDR3 length: 13 residues. V was shortened by 4 bases and J by 1 base, with 8 bases between the two germline ends. CDR1 SGHRS and CDR2 YFSETQ come from the germline V gene. The CDR3 nucleotides are TGCGCCAGCAGCGAGGGTGCCCAAGAGACCCAGTACTTC. As protein: CASSEGAQETQYF.

V and J are TRBV16 and TRBJ2-3, with D unclear. V lost 2 bases and J lost 0, with 9 bases in between. Germline CDR1 and CDR2: KGHSY and FQNENV. The CDR3 runs to 15 residues. For the CDR3, the DNA is TGTGCCAGCAGCCAAACGGGTACTAGCACAGATACGCAGTATTTT. It translates to CASSQTGTSTDTQYF.

The gene calls are TRBV10-2 and TRBJ1-3; no definite D call. Germline CDR1 WSHSY, CDR2 SAAADI. The CDR3 loop spans 14 amino acids. Trimming removed 3 bases from V and 4 bases from J, with 10 bases in between. CDR3 region: CASSDLLGGNTIYF. CDR3 coding DNA: TGCGCCAGCAGTGACCTCCTCGGGGGAAACACCATATATTTT.

The gene calls are TRBV11-2 and TRBJ1-1; no definite D call. Trimming took 1 base from V and 4 from J, leaving 16 bases between them. This CDR3 spans 16 amino acids. The V gene's germline CDR1 is SGHAT and CDR2 FQNNGV. CDR3 bases: TGTGCCAGCAGCTTAGGCCACTCAGCGTCGGGCACTGAAGCTTTCTTT. Its protein is CASSLGHSASGTEAFF. The full variable domain, in which reference TRBV11-2 and TRBJ1-1 provide the parts outside the CDR3, is EAGVAQSPRYKIIEKRQSVAFWCNPISGHATLYWYQQILGQGPKLLIQFQNNGVVDDSQLPKDRFSAERLKGVDSTLKIQPAKLEDSAVYLCASSLGHSASGTEAFFGQGTRLTVV.

The chain recombines TRBV5-5 with TRBJ2-7; maybe TRBD1 (7 bases). This CDR3 region has 16 residues. The V gene's germline CDR1 is SGHKS and CDR2 YYEKEE (reference sequence). V was cut by 4 bases and J by 0 bases, with 17 bases left in between. The CDR3 sequence is CASSPLGGDSSYEQYF. CDR3 DNA sequence: TGTGCCAGCAGCCCCCTAGGCGGGGACAGCTCCTACGAGCAGTACTTC.

This chain joins TRBV18 and TRBJ1-4; 7 positions agree with TRBD1. This CDR3 has 13 amino acids. Trimming cost V 4 bases and J 8 bases; bases outside gene matches: 4. Germline CDR1 KGHSH, CDR2 LQKENI. The CDR3 here is CASSLTGDEKLFF. The CDR3 DNA follows: TGTGCCAGCTCACTCACAGGGGACGAAAAACTGTTTTTT. The complete variable domain, with remaining parts taken from reference TRBV18 and TRBJ1-4, reads NAGVMQNPRHLVRRRGQEARLRCSPMKGHSHVYWYRQLPEEGLKFMVYLQKENIIDESGMPKERFSAEFPKEGPSILRIQQVVRGDSAAYFCASSLTGDEKLFFGSGTQLSVL.

This clone has a single count. V is TRBV29-1 and J is TRBJ1-1; 7 bases map to TRBD1. With 4 bases clipped from V and 1 base from J, the junction kept 6 bases outside the gene matches. Germline V gives CDR1 SQVTM, CDR2 ANQGSEA. The CDR3 loop spans 14 amino acids. The CDR3 DNA reads as TGCAGCGTTGTGACCGGGACAGCGAACACTGAAGCTTTCTTT. Its protein is CSVVTGTANTEAFF.

The V call is TRBV6-5, the J call TRBJ1-5; D not resolved. Trimming removed 6 bases at V and 7 bases at J, with 13 bases between. Germline V gene lookup returns CDR1 MNHEY and CDR2 SVGAGI. The CDR3 is 13 residues long. CDR3 DNA: TGTGCCAGCAGCGCCGACTTGGAGCAGCCCCAGCATTTT. Its protein product is CASSADLEQPQHF.

The chain is built from TRBV19 and TRBJ2-1; a weak D match, TRBD2 (5 bases). Trimming removed 5 bases at V and 12 bases at J, with 14 bases between. CDR3 length equals 12 residues. The germline gives CDR1 LNHDA, CDR2 SQIVND (reference sequence). This CDR3 is CASSSSMSGQFF. The CDR3 nucleotides read TGTGCCAGTAGTTCCTCTATGAGCGGGCAGTTCTTC.